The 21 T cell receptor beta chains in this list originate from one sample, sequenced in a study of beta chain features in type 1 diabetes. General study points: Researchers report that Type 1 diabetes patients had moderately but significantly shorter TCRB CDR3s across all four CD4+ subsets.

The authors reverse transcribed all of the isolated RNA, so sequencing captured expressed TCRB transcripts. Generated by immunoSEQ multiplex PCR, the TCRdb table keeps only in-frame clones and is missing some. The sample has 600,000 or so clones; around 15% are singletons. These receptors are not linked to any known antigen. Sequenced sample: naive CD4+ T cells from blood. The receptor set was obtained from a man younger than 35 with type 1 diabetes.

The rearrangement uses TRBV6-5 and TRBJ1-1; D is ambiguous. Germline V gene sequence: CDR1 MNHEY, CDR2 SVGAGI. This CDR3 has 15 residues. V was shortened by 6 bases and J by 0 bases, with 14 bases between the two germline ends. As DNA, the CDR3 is TGTGCCAGCAGCCCAAGCCATTTAATGAACACTGAAGCTTTCTTT. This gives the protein CASSPSHLMNTEAFF.

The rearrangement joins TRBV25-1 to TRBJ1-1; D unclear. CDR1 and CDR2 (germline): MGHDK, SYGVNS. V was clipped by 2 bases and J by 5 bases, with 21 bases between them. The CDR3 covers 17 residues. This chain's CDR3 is CASSELSVRLGLTEAFF. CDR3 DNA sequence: TGTGCCAGCAGTGAACTGTCGGTACGTTTGGGGTTAACTGAAGCTTTCTTT.

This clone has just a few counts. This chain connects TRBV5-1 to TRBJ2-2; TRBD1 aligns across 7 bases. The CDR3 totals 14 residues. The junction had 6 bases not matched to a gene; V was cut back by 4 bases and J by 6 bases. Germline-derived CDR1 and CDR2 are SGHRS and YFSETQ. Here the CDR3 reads CASSLMTGPGELFF. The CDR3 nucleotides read TGCGCCAGCAGCCTAATGACAGGGCCCGGGGAGCTGTTTTTT.

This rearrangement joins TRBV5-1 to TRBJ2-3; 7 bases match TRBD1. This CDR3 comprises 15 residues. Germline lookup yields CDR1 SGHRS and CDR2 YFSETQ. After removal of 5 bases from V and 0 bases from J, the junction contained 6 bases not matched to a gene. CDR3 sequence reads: CASSSGGQSTDTQYF. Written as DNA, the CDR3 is TGCGCCAGCAGTTCAGGGGGACAGAGCACAGATACGCAGTATTTT.

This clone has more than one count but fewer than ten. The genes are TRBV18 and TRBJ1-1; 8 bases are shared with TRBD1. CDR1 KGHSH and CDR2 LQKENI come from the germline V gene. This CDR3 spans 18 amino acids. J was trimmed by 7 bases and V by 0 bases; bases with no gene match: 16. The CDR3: CASSPPRLGDRTIGEAFF. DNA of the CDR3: TGTGCCAGCTCACCACCGAGGCTGGGGGACAGGACCATTGGTGAAGCTTTCTTT. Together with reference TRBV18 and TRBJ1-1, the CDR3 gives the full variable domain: NAGVMQNPRHLVRRRGQEARLRCSPMKGHSHVYWYRQLPEEGLKFMVYLQKENIIDESGMPKERFSAEFPKEGPSILRIQQVVRGDSAAYFCASSPPRLGDRTIGEAFFGQGTRLTVV.

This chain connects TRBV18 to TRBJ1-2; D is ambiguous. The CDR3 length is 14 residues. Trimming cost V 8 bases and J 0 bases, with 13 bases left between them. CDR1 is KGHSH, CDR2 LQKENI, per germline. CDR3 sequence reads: CASTLSGANYGYTF. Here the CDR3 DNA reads TGTGCCAGCACCCTATCAGGTGCTAACTATGGCTACACCTTC.

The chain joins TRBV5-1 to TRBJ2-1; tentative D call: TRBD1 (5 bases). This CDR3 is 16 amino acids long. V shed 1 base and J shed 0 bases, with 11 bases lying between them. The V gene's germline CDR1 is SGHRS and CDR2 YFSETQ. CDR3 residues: CASSLQGELSYNEQFF. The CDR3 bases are TGCGCCAGCAGCTTGCAAGGGGAACTCTCCTACAATGAGCAGTTCTTC.

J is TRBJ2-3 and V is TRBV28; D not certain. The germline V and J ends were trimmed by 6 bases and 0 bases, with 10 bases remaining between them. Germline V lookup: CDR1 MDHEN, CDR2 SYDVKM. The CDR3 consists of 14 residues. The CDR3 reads CASSPDISTDTQYF. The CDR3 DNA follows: TGTGCCAGCAGCCCCGACATTAGCACAGATACGCAGTATTTT.

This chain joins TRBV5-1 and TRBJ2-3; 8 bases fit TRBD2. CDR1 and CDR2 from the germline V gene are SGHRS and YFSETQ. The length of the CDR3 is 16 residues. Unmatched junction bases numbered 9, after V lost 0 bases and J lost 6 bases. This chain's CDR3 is CASSLDAGGPVDTQYF. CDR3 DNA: TGCGCCAGCAGCTTGGATGCGGGGGGACCTGTCGATACGCAGTATTTT.

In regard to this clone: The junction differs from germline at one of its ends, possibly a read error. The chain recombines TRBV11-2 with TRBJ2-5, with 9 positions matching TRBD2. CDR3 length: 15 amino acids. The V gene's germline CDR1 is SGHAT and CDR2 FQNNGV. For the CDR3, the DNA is TGCGCCAGCAGCTTAGTTAGCGGGGGAACGGGGACCCAGTACTTC. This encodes CASSLVSGGTGTQYF.

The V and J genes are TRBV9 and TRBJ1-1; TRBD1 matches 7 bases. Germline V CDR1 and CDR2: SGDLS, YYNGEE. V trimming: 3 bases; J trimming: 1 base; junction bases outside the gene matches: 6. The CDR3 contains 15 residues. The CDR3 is CASSEGGQTNTEAFF. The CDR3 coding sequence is TGTGCCAGCAGCGAGGGGGGACAGACGAACACTGAAGCTTTCTTT.

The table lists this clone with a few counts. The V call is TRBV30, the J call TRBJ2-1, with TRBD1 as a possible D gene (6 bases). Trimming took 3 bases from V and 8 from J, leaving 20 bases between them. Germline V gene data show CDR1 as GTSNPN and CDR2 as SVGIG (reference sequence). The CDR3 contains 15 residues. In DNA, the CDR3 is TGTGCCTGGAGAACGACAGGCGCCCCCGGGCATGAGCAGTTCTTC. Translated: CAWRTTGAPGHEQFF.

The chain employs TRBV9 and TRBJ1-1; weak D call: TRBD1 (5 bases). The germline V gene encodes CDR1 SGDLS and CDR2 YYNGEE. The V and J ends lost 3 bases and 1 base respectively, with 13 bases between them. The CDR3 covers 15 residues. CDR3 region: CASSGGSSRNTEAFF. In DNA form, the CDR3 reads TGTGCCAGCAGCGGGGGCTCGAGTAGGAACACTGAAGCTTTCTTT.

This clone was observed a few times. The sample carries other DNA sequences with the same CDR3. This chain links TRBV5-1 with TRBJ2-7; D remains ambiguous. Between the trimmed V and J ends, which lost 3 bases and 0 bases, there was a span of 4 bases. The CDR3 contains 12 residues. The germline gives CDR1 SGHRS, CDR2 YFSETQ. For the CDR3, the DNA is TGCGCCAGCAGCTCAAGCTCCTACGAGCAGTACTTC. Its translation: CASSSSSYEQYF.

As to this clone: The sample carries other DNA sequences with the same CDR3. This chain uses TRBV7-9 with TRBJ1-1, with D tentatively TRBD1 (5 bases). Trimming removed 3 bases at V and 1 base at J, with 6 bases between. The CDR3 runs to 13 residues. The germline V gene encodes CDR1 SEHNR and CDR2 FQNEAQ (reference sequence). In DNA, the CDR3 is TGTGCCAGCAGCTTGCAGGGGAACACTGAAGCTTTCTTT. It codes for CASSLQGNTEAFF.

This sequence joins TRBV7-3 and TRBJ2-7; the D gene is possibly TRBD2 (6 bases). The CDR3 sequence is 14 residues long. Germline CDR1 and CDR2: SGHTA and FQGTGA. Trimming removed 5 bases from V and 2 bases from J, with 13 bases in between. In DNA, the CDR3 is TGTGCCAGCAGCCCCGGGACTGGGGCCTACGAGCAGTACTTC. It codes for CASSPGTGAYEQYF.

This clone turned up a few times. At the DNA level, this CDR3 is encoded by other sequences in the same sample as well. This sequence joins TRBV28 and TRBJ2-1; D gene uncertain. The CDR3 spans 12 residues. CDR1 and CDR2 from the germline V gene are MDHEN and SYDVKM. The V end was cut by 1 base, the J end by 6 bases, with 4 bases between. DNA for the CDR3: TGTGCCAGCAGTTTATCGGGCAATGAGCAGTTCTTC. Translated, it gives CASSLSGNEQFF.

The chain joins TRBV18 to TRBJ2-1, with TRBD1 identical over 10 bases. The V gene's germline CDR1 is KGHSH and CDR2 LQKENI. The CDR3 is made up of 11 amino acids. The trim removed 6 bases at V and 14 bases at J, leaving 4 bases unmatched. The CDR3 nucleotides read TGTGCCAGCTCTCCCGGGACAGGGGAGTTCTTC. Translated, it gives CASSPGTGEFF.

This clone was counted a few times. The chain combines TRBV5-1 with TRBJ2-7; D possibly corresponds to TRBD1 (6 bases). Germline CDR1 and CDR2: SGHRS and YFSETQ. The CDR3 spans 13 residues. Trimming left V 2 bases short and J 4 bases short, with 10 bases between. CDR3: CASSFGDRYEQYF. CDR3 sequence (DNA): TGCGCCAGCAGCTTTGGTGACAGGTACGAGCAGTACTTC. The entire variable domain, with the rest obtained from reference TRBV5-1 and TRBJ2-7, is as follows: KAGVTQTPRYLIKTRGQQVTLSCSPISGHRSVSWYQQTPGQGLQFLFEYFSETQRNKGNFPGRFSGRQFSNSRSEMNVSTLELGDSALYLCASSFGDRYEQYFGPGTRLTVT.

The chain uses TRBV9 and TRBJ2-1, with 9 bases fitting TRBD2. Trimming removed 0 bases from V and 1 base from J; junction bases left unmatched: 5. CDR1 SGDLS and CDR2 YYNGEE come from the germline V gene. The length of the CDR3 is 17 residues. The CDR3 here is CASSVASGLASYNEQFF. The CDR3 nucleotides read TGTGCCAGCAGCGTAGCTTCTGGACTAGCGTCCTACAATGAGCAGTTCTTC.

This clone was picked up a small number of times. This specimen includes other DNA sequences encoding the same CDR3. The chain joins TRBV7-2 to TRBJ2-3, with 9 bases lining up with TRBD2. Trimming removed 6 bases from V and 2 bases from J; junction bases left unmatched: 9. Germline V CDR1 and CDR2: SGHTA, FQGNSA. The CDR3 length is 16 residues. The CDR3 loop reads CASSLLAGVSTDTQYF. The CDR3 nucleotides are TGTGCCAGCAGTCTGTTAGCGGGGGTATCCACAGATACGCAGTATTTT.